These 19 T cell receptor beta chains were all obtained from the same sample, sequenced in a study of blood T cell repertoires in COVID-19. Repertoires were generated with immunoSEQ multiplex PCR, while TCRdb's copy carries only in-frame clones and drops some. The table lists fewer than 150,000 clones, more than 70% of them singletons. Sample: peripheral blood. Receptors were obtained from a human donor in a cohort sampled during active COVID-19.

The V call is TRBV18, the J call TRBJ1-5; 7 positions agree with TRBD1. Germline V gene sequence: CDR1 KGHSH, CDR2 LQKENI. The CDR3 contains 16 residues. V lost 5 bases, J lost 0 bases, and 7 bases stayed unmatched. This CDR3 reads CASSSTGDPSNQPQHF. The CDR3 DNA follows: TGTGCCAGCTCAAGCACAGGGGATCCTAGCAATCAGCCCCAGCATTTT.

V is TRBV3-1 (or the pseudogene TRBV3-2) and J is TRBJ2-5, with a weak D call TRBD2 (6 bases). Germline CDR1 reads LGHDT; CDR2 reads YNNKEL (reference sequence). V lost 0 bases and J lost 5, with 19 bases in between. There are 17 residues in the CDR3. In nucleotides, the CDR3 is TGTGCCAGCAGCCAAGATAAGGGCGCGGGGAACGGCGAGACCCAGTACTTC. As protein: CASSQDKGAGNGETQYF.

This clone showed up just once. The rearrangement joins TRBV2 to TRBJ2-1; a possible D gene is TRBD2 (5 bases). The V gene lost 4 bases and the J gene lost 4 bases, with 17 bases spanning the gap. Germline assignment: CDR1 SNHLY and CDR2 FYNNEI. This CDR3 contains 16 residues. CDR3 loop: CASSVTGYTGYNEQFF. In nucleotides, the CDR3 is TGTGCCAGCAGTGTCACCGGTTATACGGGGTACAATGAGCAGTTCTTC.

The J gene is TRBJ1-2, the V gene TRBV13; 7 bases are shared with TRBD1. Unmatched junction bases numbered 11, after V lost 6 bases and J lost 1 base. CDR3 length equals 16 residues. CDR1 and CDR2 from the germline V gene are PRHDT and FYEKMQ (reference sequence). The CDR3 DNA reads as TGTGCCAGCAGGCGACGGGACAGAATGATTAACTATGGCTACACCTTC. Translation: CASRRRDRMINYGYTF.

This clone was seen only once. V is TRBV6-4 and J is TRBJ2-7, with 10 bases fitting TRBD2. The CDR3 is 18 amino acids. Germline V gives CDR1 MRHNA, CDR2 SNTAGT. Germline trimming cut 0 bases from V and 2 bases from J; bases unmatched to any gene: 10. The CDR3 DNA sequence: TGTGCCAGCAGTGACTCTGAATCTAGCGGGAGTTTTACCTACGAGCAGTACGTC. Amino acid sequence: CASSDSESSGSFTYEQYV.

The chain employs TRBV6-4 and TRBJ1-1; weak D call: TRBD1 (5 bases). The germline V gene encodes CDR1 MRHNA and CDR2 SNTAGT. The CDR3 has 15 amino acids. V lost 8 bases to trimming and J lost 1 base, with 17 bases between them. The DNA for the CDR3 is TGTGCCAGCTCCAGAGAAGGGGCGGCGAACACTGAAGCTTTCTTT. Amino acid sequence: CASSREGAANTEAFF.

This clone showed up just a few times. V usage is TRBV24-1 and J usage is TRBJ2-2, with TRBD1 identical over 7 bases. V dropped 12 bases and J dropped 2; count of bases not matched to a gene: 8. The CDR3 runs to 14 residues. Germline assignment: CDR1 KGHDR and CDR2 SFDVKD. CDR3 amino acids: CASGAGGNTGELFF. The CDR3 bases are TGTGCCTCCGGGGCAGGGGGAAACACCGGGGAGCTGTTTTTT.

This clone is a singleton in its sample. The chain uses TRBV27 and TRBJ1-5; the match to TRBD1 covers 9 bases. The CDR3 has 16 amino acids. Germline CDR1 and CDR2: MNHEY and SMNVEV (reference sequence). Trimming cost V 4 bases and J 7 bases; bases outside gene matches: 11. The CDR3 is CASSSSTGGRSQPQHF. CDR3 bases: TGTGCCAGCAGTTCCTCGACAGGGGGAAGGAGCCAGCCCCAGCATTTT.

The chain links TRBV7-2 to TRBJ2-1; a possible D gene is TRBD2 (6 bases). V was cut by 5 bases and J by 7 bases, with 15 bases left in between. There are 14 residues in the CDR3. Germline CDR1 SGHTA, CDR2 FQGNSA. Here the CDR3 reads CASSPRDLLNEQFF. Here the CDR3 DNA reads TGTGCCAGCAGCCCCCGGGACTTATTAAATGAGCAGTTCTTC. Using reference TRBV7-2 and TRBJ2-1 for the parts outside the CDR3, the full variable domain is GAGVSQSPSNKVTEKGKDVELRCDPISGHTALYWYRQSLGQGLEFLIYFQGNSAPDKSGLPSDRFSAERTGGSVSTLTIQRTQQEDSAVYLCASSPRDLLNEQFFGPGTRLTVL.

The J gene is TRBJ2-2, the V gene TRBV3-1 (or the pseudogene TRBV3-2); weak D call: TRBD2 (6 bases). V shed 4 bases and J shed 3 bases, with 18 bases lying between them. Germline-derived CDR1 and CDR2 are LGHDT and YNNKEL (reference sequence). This CDR3 region has 17 residues. CDR3 loop: CASSLSGGRGDTGELFF. The CDR3 DNA reads TGTGCCAGCAGCCTCTCCGGAGGGAGAGGGGACACCGGGGAGCTGTTTTTT.

The J gene is TRBJ2-4, the V gene TRBV29-1; maybe TRBD2 (6 bases). Germline lookup yields CDR1 SQVTM and CDR2 ANQGSEA. This CDR3 spans 14 amino acids. V was cut by 7 bases and J by 4 bases, with 17 bases left in between. In DNA form, the CDR3 reads TGCAGCGCCCTAAGGGCGGGGCGAAAAAACATTCAGTACTTC. Residues: CSALRAGRKNIQYF.

The CDR3 DNA follows: TGCGCCAGCAGCCCGGCAGGGGGCAAAAACATTCAGTACTTC. Translation: CASSPAGGKNIQYF. This sequence joins TRBV4-3 and TRBJ2-4; TRBD1 matches 7 bases. The CDR3 runs to 14 residues. Germline V gene lookup returns CDR1 LGHNA and CDR2 YSLEER. J was trimmed by 3 bases and V by 4 bases; bases with no gene match: 3.

V is TRBV3-1 (or the pseudogene TRBV3-2) and J is TRBJ2-1; D may be TRBD2 (6 bases). In germline, CDR1 is LGHDT, CDR2 YNNKEL (reference sequence). The V end was cut by 2 bases, the J end by 9 bases, with 11 bases between. The CDR3 covers 13 residues. The CDR3 coding sequence is TGTGCCAGCAGCCAAACACCGGAGGGTGAGCAGTTCTTC. It is translated as CASSQTPEGEQFF.

The chain employs TRBV15 and TRBJ2-2; 7 bases agree with TRBD1. This CDR3 is 16 amino acids long. The V gene's germline CDR1 is LNHNV and CDR2 YYDKDF (reference sequence). Losses at the gene ends were 1 base for V and 2 bases for J; bases not matched to a gene: 4. CDR3 amino acids: CATSRAGTENTGELFF. DNA for the CDR3: TGTGCCACCAGCAGAGCCGGGACAGAAAACACCGGGGAGCTGTTTTTT.

This chain connects TRBV27 to TRBJ1-4; 8 bases align to TRBD1. V dropped 1 base and J dropped 5; count of bases not matched to a gene: 12. This CDR3 has 18 residues. CDR1 and CDR2 (germline): MNHEY, SMNVEV (reference sequence). The CDR3 sequence: CASSLLFGQGEGNEKLFF. CDR3 DNA sequence: TGTGCCAGCAGTTTATTGTTTGGACAGGGTGAAGGGAATGAAAAACTGTTTTTT.

The CDR3 sequence: CASSLPAGGPETQYF. CDR3 nucleotide sequence: TGTGCCAGCAGCTTACCAGCGGGAGGTCCAGAGACCCAGTACTTC. V gene TRBV7-6 combines with J gene TRBJ2-5; 9 nucleotides line up with TRBD2. The CDR3 has 15 amino acids. Germline V gene data show CDR1 as SGHVS and CDR2 as FNYEAQ. V was pared by 2 bases and J by 4 bases, with 5 bases of the junction left unmatched.

The rearrangement joins TRBV15 to TRBJ2-1, with 7 bases that match TRBD2. CDR3 length: 18 amino acids. Trimming removed 2 bases from V and 4 bases from J; junction bases left unmatched: 14. The V gene's germline CDR1 is LNHNV and CDR2 YYDKDF (reference sequence). Written as DNA, the CDR3 is TGTGCCACCAGCAGACCACCCCGTGCAGCGGGACTTTACAATGAGCAGTTCTTC. As protein: CATSRPPRAAGLYNEQFF. The full variable domain, with the rest looked up from reference TRBV15 and TRBJ2-1, is DAMVIQNPRYQVTQFGKPVTLSCSQTLNHNVMYWYQQKSSQAPKLLFHYYDKDFNNEADTPDNFQSRRPNTSFCFLDIRSPGLGDTAMYLCATSRPPRAAGLYNEQFFGPGTRLTVL.

The chain uses TRBV28 and TRBJ2-4; 9 bases fit TRBD1. Germline V gene data show CDR1 as MDHEN and CDR2 as SYDVKM. Trimming cost V 7 bases and J 11 bases; bases outside gene matches: 9. This CDR3 has 13 amino acids. This CDR3 reads CASTPGQGRVQYF. The DNA for the CDR3 is TGTGCCAGCACGCCGGGACAGGGCAGGGTTCAGTACTTC. Together with reference TRBV28 and TRBJ2-4, the CDR3 gives the full variable domain: DVKVTQSSRYLVKRTGEKVFLECVQDMDHENMFWYRQDPGLGLRLIYFSYDVKMKEKGDIPEGYSVSREKKERFSLILESASTNQTSMYLCASTPGQGRVQYFGAGTRLSVL.

The V and J genes are TRBV10-3 and TRBJ1-5, with D maybe TRBD1 (6 bases). V lost 6 bases to trimming and J lost 3 bases, with 9 bases between them. The CDR3 runs 13 residues. CDR1 ENHRY and CDR2 SYGVKD come from the germline V gene. The CDR3 DNA is TGTGCCATCAGCCGGGACACCAATCAGCCCCAGCATTTT. Translating it yields CAISRDTNQPQHF.